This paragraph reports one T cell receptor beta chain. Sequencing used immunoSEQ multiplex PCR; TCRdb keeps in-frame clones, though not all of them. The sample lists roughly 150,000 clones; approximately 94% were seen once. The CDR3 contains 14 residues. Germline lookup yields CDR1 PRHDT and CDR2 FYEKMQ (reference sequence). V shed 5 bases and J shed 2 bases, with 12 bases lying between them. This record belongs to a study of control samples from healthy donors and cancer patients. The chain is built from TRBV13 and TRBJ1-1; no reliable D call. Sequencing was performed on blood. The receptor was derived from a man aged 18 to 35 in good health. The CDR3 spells CASSPRSGNTEAFF. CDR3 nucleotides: TGTGCCAGCAGCCCCCGCAGTGGAAACACTGAAGCTTTCTTT.